The rows below give T cell receptor beta chains drawn from one sample of a study of T cells in Graves' hyperthyroidism and ophthalmopathy. TCRdb reprocessed the multiplex PCR reads with MiXCR, giving one entry per CDR3 protein. This table holds approximately 620,000 distinct CDR3 sequences, around 13% found once. Sequenced sample: blood. These receptors were obtained from a woman in her twenties or thirties with Graves' hyperthyroidism that later progressed to Graves' ophthalmopathy. Both conserved end residues are part of each CDR3. A D gene is named only where the DNA matches it firmly. Only some rows state a clone size, as once, few, many or a class for expanded clones.

>-|TRBV20-1|TRBJ2-3|-
CSASLGSTDTQYF
TGCAGTGCTAGTCTAGGGAGCACAGATACGCAGTATTTT
>many|TRBV13|TRBJ2-3|-
CASSSSGQGTDTQYF
TGTGCCAGCAGCTCCTCAGGACAAGGCACAGATACGCAGTATTTT
>-|TRBV5-6|TRBJ1-4|-
CASRRRDANEKLFF
TGTGCCAGCAGGCGCCGGGACGCAAATGAAAAACTGTTTTTT
>many|TRBV28|TRBJ2-3|-
CASTSPTGAGSTDTQYF
TGTGCCAGCACCTCACCAACGGGGGCTGGGAGCACAGATACGCAGTATTTT
>few|TRBV3-1|TRBJ2-2|-
CASSQALGLGKVFF
TGTGCCAGCAGCCAAGCTCTAGGTCTCGGCAAGGTGTTTTTT
>-|TRBV20-1|TRBJ2-7|-
CSARDPPGYEQYF
TGCAGTGCTAGAGACCCCCCGGGCTACGAGCAGTACTTC
>many|TRBV24-1|TRBJ2-1|TRBD2
CATSSLAGNNEQFF
TGTGCCACCAGTTCTCTAGCGGGTAACAATGAGCAGTTCTTC
>-|TRBV4-1|TRBJ2-7|TRBD2
CASSPGTSNEQYF
TGCGCCAGCAGCCCAGGGACTAGTAACGAGCAGTACTTC
>many|TRBV12-3/TRBV12-4|TRBJ1-2|TRBD1
CASSPGTGGIYGYTF
TGTGCCAGCAGTCCCGGGACAGGGGGCATCTATGGCTACACCTTC
>-|TRBV4-1|TRBJ2-3|-
CASSQGPAFSDTQYF
TGCGCCAGCAGCCAAGGACCCGCTTTCTCAGATACGCAGTATTTT
>many|TRBV6-1|TRBJ1-1|-
CASSRPQTGHPEAFF
TGTGCCAGCAGTCGCCCCCAAACAGGGCACCCTGAAGCTTTCTTT
>many|TRBV12-3/TRBV12-4|TRBJ2-3|-
CASSYLVGAQDTQYF
TGTGCCAGCAGTTACTTAGTGGGGGCGCAAGATACGCAGTATTTT
>many|TRBV5-1|TRBJ2-1|-
CASRSGLSSYNEQFF
TGCGCCAGCCGAAGCGGGCTGAGCTCCTACAATGAGCAGTTCTTC
>many|TRBV24-1|TRBJ1-4|-
CATSDGAMEKLFF
TGTGCCACCAGTGATGGAGCGATGGAAAAACTGTTTTTT
>few|TRBV25-1|TRBJ1-2|TRBD1
CASQQGASGYTF
TGTGCCAGCCAACAGGGGGCAAGTGGCTACACCTTC
>many|TRBV5-1|TRBJ2-7|TRBD1
CATTLGTGALYEQYF
TGCGCCACCACTCTCGGCACAGGGGCGTTGTACGAGCAGTACTTC
>many|TRBV30|TRBJ2-4|TRBD2
CAWNGLDVSKNIQYF
TGTGCCTGGAACGGACTAGATGTGTCCAAAAACATTCAGTACTTC
>many|TRBV5-1|TRBJ1-1|-
CASTLGGSNTEAFF
TGCGCCAGCACCCTCGGGGGATCGAACACTGAAGCTTTCTTT
>many|TRBV10-1|TRBJ1-6|-
CASSPPGYSRSPLHF
TGCGCCAGCAGTCCTCCGGGATACTCGAGGTCACCCCTCCACTTT
>many|TRBV18|TRBJ1-3|-
CASSPPVGDENTIYF
TGTGCCAGCTCACCGCCGGTGGGGGACGAAAACACCATATATTTT
>few|TRBV4-1|TRBJ2-7|-
CASSQLGEAYEQYF
TGCGCCAGCAGCCAACTCGGGGAGGCCTACGAGCAGTACTTC
>-|TRBV20-1|TRBJ2-7|TRBD2
CSASGLGLNEHYF
TGCAGTGCTTCTGGACTAGGGTTGAACGAGCATTACTTC
>many|TRBV3-1|TRBJ2-4|-
CASSQDRGENIQYF
TGTGCCAGCAGCCAAGACAGGGGGGAAAACATTCAGTACTTC
>many|TRBV12-5|TRBJ2-1|-
CASGSWGIEQFF
TGTGCTAGTGGTTCCTGGGGGATTGAGCAGTTCTTC
>many|TRBV12-3/TRBV12-4|TRBJ1-5|TRBD1
CASSQRDGQGGQPQHF
TGTGCCAGCAGTCAAAGGGACGGACAGGGCGGTCAGCCCCAGCATTTT
>many|TRBV28|TRBJ1-2|TRBD1
CASSSPRDRQAYGYTF
TGTGCCAGCAGTTCCCCCCGGGACAGACAAGCCTATGGCTACACCTTC
>few|TRBV9|TRBJ2-7|-
CASSTPRGERSYEQYF
TGTGCCAGCAGCACTCCGAGGGGGGAGAGATCCTACGAGCAGTACTTC
>many|TRBV9|TRBJ2-1|TRBD2
CASSVGTSGTNEQFF
TGTGCCAGCAGCGTAGGGACTAGCGGGACCAATGAGCAGTTCTTC
>many|TRBV7-9|TRBJ2-3|TRBD2
CASIPGTSDTDTQYF
TGTGCCAGCATACCCGGGACTAGCGATACAGATACGCAGTATTTT
>many|TRBV11-2|TRBJ2-7|TRBD1
CASSSQARQGGSSYEQYF
TGTGCCAGCAGCTCGCAGGCCAGACAGGGGGGGAGCTCCTACGAGCAGTACTTC
>-|TRBV12-3/TRBV12-4|TRBJ1-2|-
CASSLVGPLGYTF
TGTGCCAGCAGTTTAGTTGGCCCCCTTGGCTACACCTTC
>-|TRBV20-1|TRBJ1-2|-
CSARDSIEGPTGYTF
TGCAGTGCTAGAGATAGTATTGAAGGCCCCACAGGCTACACCTTC
>few|TRBV15|TRBJ2-7|TRBD1
CATSRAGGIYEQYF
TGTGCCACCAGCAGAGCAGGGGGCATCTACGAGCAGTACTTC
>-|TRBV6-1|TRBJ2-5|TRBD2
CASSSSISGGEETQYF
TGTGCCAGCAGTTCTTCCATTAGCGGGGGAGAAGAGACCCAGTACTTC
>many|TRBV12-3/TRBV12-4|TRBJ2-7|TRBD2
CASSPRRGLAGGPTYEQYF
TGTGCCAGCAGTCCCCGTCGAGGACTAGCGGGAGGACCGACCTACGAGCAGTACTTC
>few|TRBV14|TRBJ2-2|TRBD2
CASSQDTGLAGGENTGELFF
TGTGCCAGCAGCCAAGATACGGGACTAGCGGGAGGGGAGAACACCGGGGAGCTGTTTTTT
>-|TRBV27|TRBJ2-3|-
CASSLYDSTDTQYF
TGTGCCAGCAGTTTATATGACTCCACGGATACGCAGTATTTT
>few|TRBV24-1|TRBJ2-7|-
CATSDGTAGAGEQYF
TGTGCCACCAGTGACGGGACAGCGGGAGCCGGAGAGCAGTACTTC
>many|TRBV10-3|TRBJ1-1|-
CAIGGGSGNTEAFF
TGTGCCATCGGGGGGGGTTCGGGGAACACTGAAGCTTTCTTT
>many|TRBV20-1|TRBJ2-1|-
CSARRQGRNNEQFF
TGCAGTGCTAGGCGTCAGGGGAGGAACAATGAGCAGTTCTTC
>-|TRBV11-2|TRBJ1-1|-
CASSFLELTEAFF
TGTGCCAGCAGCTTTTTGGAGCTCACTGAAGCTTTCTTT
>many|TRBV20-1|TRBJ2-5|TRBD1
CSARRTGVETQYF
TGCAGTGCTAGAAGGACAGGGGTCGAGACCCAGTACTTC
>many|TRBV15|TRBJ2-2|-
CATSRDIAVSTGELFF
TGTGCCACCAGCAGAGACATAGCGGTGTCGACCGGGGAGCTGTTTTTT
>-|TRBV28|TRBJ1-5|-
CASAPWESNQPQHF
TGTGCCAGCGCCCCCTGGGAAAGCAATCAGCCCCAGCATTTT
>once|TRBV19|TRBJ1-4|-
CASIPDYEKLVF
TGTGCCAGTATTCCTGATTATGAAAAACTGGTTTTT
>many|TRBV14|TRBJ2-3|-
CASSQGWGLTDTQYF
TGTGCCAGCAGCCAAGGTTGGGGCCTCACAGATACGCAGTATTTT
>many|TRBV28|TRBJ2-5|-
CASSQVTGVIKETQYF
TGTGCCAGCAGTCAGGTGACCGGGGTAATTAAAGAGACCCAGTACTTC
>many|TRBV7-9|TRBJ2-7|TRBD1
CANSQTGGNYEQYF
TGTGCCAACTCTCAGACAGGGGGAAACTACGAGCAGTACTTC
>many|TRBV2|TRBJ1-4|-
CASSVRATNEKLFF
TGTGCCAGCAGTGTACGGGCAACTAATGAAAAACTGTTTTTT
>-|TRBV5-1|TRBJ1-1|-
CASRGEGAEAFF
TGCGCCAGCAGGGGGGAGGGAGCTGAAGCTTTCTTT
>few|TRBV12-3/TRBV12-4|TRBJ2-3|TRBD2
CASSRLGGRDESDTQCF
TGTGCCAGCAGTCGACTCGGAGGGAGGGACGAATCCGATACGCAGTGTTTT
>-|TRBV29-1|TRBJ2-2|TRBD2
CSALAGGTGELFF
TGCAGCGCACTAGCGGGAGGGACCGGGGAGCTGTTTTTT
>-|TRBV4-1|TRBJ2-2|-
CASSQIDTTNTGELFF
TGCGCCAGCAGCCAAATTGACACCACGAACACCGGGGAGCTGTTTTTT